The 27 T cell receptor beta chains given below trace back to one sample, sequenced in a study of shared clonotypes between healthy human individuals. The method was immunoSEQ multiplex PCR; TCRdb's version includes in-frame clones alone and lacks a portion of them. The sample lists about 670,000 clones; less than 80% were seen once. The sample comprised memory CD4+ T cells sorted from blood. The subset: CD45RA-negative fraction. The origin of the receptors is a woman aged 30 to 39 in good health.

V usage is TRBV7-2 and J usage is TRBJ2-1, with D possibly TRBD2 on 6 matching bases. Germline assignment: CDR1 SGHTA and CDR2 FQGNSA. CDR3 length equals 12 residues. V was cut by 6 bases and J by 9 bases, with 12 bases left in between. CDR3 loop: CASRGTFIEQFF. CDR3 DNA sequence: TGTGCCAGCAGGGGGACTTTTATTGAGCAGTTCTTC.

The chain carries TRBV11-2 and TRBJ2-7; 13 bases match TRBD2. There are 19 residues in the CDR3. Trimming cost V 5 bases and J 0 bases; bases outside gene matches: 13. CDR1 SGHAT and CDR2 FQNNGV come from the germline V gene. CDR3 bases: TGTGCCAGCAGCCGGACGAGCCAGAGGACTAGCGGGAGCTCCTACGAGCAGTACTTC. Amino acid sequence: CASSRTSQRTSGSSYEQYF.

In its sample, this clone was seen a few times. This chain joins TRBV30 and TRBJ1-2; D is perhaps TRBD1 (6 bases). CDR1 is GTSNPN, CDR2 SVGIG, per germline (reference sequence). This CDR3 comprises 12 residues. The V gene lost 2 bases and the J gene lost 7 bases, with 11 bases spanning the gap. The CDR3: CAWSRGRGGYTF. The CDR3 DNA is TGTGCCTGGAGTCGGGGGCGAGGTGGCTACACCTTC.

The chain is built from TRBV4-1 and TRBJ2-1; perhaps TRBD2 as D (5 bases). Germline V lookup: CDR1 MGHRA, CDR2 YSYEKL. The CDR3 loop spans 13 amino acids. The V and J ends lost 3 bases and 10 bases respectively, with 13 bases between them. The CDR3 region has the DNA TGCGCCAGCAGCCAGCGGGTCGTCGGGGAGCAGTTCTTC. This translates into CASSQRVVGEQFF.

The rearrangement uses TRBV5-8 and TRBJ2-7; the match to TRBD2 covers 11 bases. The CDR3 covers 18 residues. V was pared by 4 bases and J by 7 bases, with 19 bases of the junction left unmatched. The germline V gene has CDR1 SGHTS and CDR2 YDEGEE. The CDR3: CASSPGIPRTSGSKEQYF. The DNA of the CDR3 is TGTGCCAGCAGCCCCGGAATTCCTCGGACTAGCGGGTCTAAGGAGCAGTACTTC. Variable domain in full (rest from reference TRBV5-8 and TRBJ2-7): EAGVTQSPTHLIKTRGQQATLRCSPISGHTSVYWYQQALGLGLQFLLWYDEGEERNRGNFPPRFSGRQFPNYSSELNVNALELEDSALYLCASSPGIPRTSGSKEQYFGPGTRLTVT.

This clone has a count of ten or more. The chain combines TRBV4-1 with TRBJ2-3; D unclear. The CDR3 contains 15 residues. V dropped 0 bases and J dropped 4 bases, with 11 bases sitting between them. From germline, CDR1 is MGHRA and CDR2 YSYEKL. The DNA for the CDR3 is TGCGCCAGCAGCCAAGATCGGGTTAGCCCAGATACGCAGTATTTT. It is translated as CASSQDRVSPDTQYF.

The CDR3 region has the DNA TGCGCCAGCAGCCAACACCATCCTTATAGCAATCAGCCCCAGCATTTT. Residues: CASSQHHPYSNQPQHF. The V call is TRBV4-1, the J call TRBJ1-5; D uncertain. V lost 2 bases and J 0 bases, leaving 11 bases between the germline ends. Germline values: CDR1 MGHRA, CDR2 YSYEKL. This CDR3 spans 16 amino acids.

The chain recombines TRBV15 with TRBJ1-4, with 8 positions matching TRBD1. The V and J ends lost 3 bases and 0 bases, in that order; junction bases with no gene match: 12. The CDR3 runs 19 residues. The V gene's germline CDR1 is LNHNV and CDR2 YYDKDF (reference sequence). Written as DNA, the CDR3 is TGTGCCACCAGCAGGGGGGTTGGTAGACAGGGGTCAACTAATGAAAAACTGTTTTTT. Its protein is CATSRGVGRQGSTNEKLFF.

The V call is TRBV7-6, the J call TRBJ1-2; possible D gene TRBD1, 6 bases. Trimming shortened V by 0 bases and J by 6 bases, and 14 bases separated the two germline ends. The CDR3 spans 15 residues. Germline-derived CDR1 and CDR2 are SGHVS and FNYEAQ. CDR3 amino acids: CASSLAQTGRDGYTF. CDR3 DNA sequence: TGTGCCAGCAGCTTAGCGCAAACAGGGAGAGATGGCTACACCTTC. The variable domain in full, completed from reference TRBV7-6 and TRBJ1-2, reads GAGVSQSPRYKVTKRGQDVALRCDPISGHVSLYWYRQALGQGPEFLTYFNYEAQQDKSGLPNDRFSAERPEGSISTLTIQRTEQRDSAMYRCASSLAQTGRDGYTFGSGTRLTVV.

The chain recombines TRBV7-2 with TRBJ1-2, with TRBD1 matching 7 bases. This CDR3 has 15 amino acids. Germline V lookup: CDR1 SGHTA, CDR2 FQGNSA. V shed 2 bases, J shed 1 base, and the junction held 4 bases outside the gene matches. CDR3 residues: CASSLSTGVNYGYTF. Written as DNA, the CDR3 is TGTGCCAGCAGCTTAAGTACAGGGGTTAACTATGGCTACACCTTC. Based on the CDR3 plus reference TRBV7-2 and TRBJ1-2, the full variable domain is GAGVSQSPSNKVTEKGKDVELRCDPISGHTALYWYRQSLGQGLEFLIYFQGNSAPDKSGLPSDRFSAERTGGSVSTLTIQRTQQEDSAVYLCASSLSTGVNYGYTFGSGTRLTVV.

In regard to this clone: Other DNA sequences in this sample translate to the same CDR3. The gene calls are TRBV27 and TRBJ1-5; D might be TRBD1 (5 bases). The CDR3 spans 15 residues. Germline lookup yields CDR1 MNHEY and CDR2 SMNVEV (reference sequence). Between the trimmed V and J ends, which lost 0 bases and 5 bases, there was a span of 11 bases. CDR3 DNA sequence: TGTGCCAGCAGTTTATCGGCAGGGCGGGATCAGCCCCAGCATTTT. Protein: CASSLSAGRDQPQHF.

As to this clone: Since a far larger clone is one base different, this is likely a read error. Within the sample, other DNA sequences also encode this same CDR3. The chain employs TRBV15 and TRBJ1-4, with a weak D call TRBD1 (5 bases). V lost 1 base and J 5 bases, leaving 8 bases between the germline ends. The CDR3 covers 14 residues. Germline CDR1 LNHNV, CDR2 YYDKDF (reference sequence). DNA of the CDR3: TGTGCCACCAGCAGAGGGCAGGGAAATGAAAAACTGTTTTTT. Residues: CATSRGQGNEKLFF.

The chain recombines TRBV27 with TRBJ2-1, with TRBD2 as a possible D gene (6 bases). From germline, CDR1 is MNHEY and CDR2 SMNVEV (reference sequence). V lost 5 bases to trimming and J lost 9 bases, with 20 bases between them. CDR3 length: 15 residues. The CDR3 DNA reads TGTGCCAGCAGTCCGGGGAGTAGCGGAGGCGGTGAGCAGTTCTTC. This encodes CASSPGSSGGGEQFF.

CDR3 loop: CASSPQENQPQHF. CDR3 coding DNA: TGTGCCAGCAGCCCACAGGAGAATCAGCCCCAGCATTTT. V usage is TRBV6-4 and J usage is TRBJ1-5, with a possible D match to TRBD1 (5 bases). The CDR3 loop spans 13 amino acids. In germline, CDR1 is MRHNA, CDR2 SNTAGT. Trimming left V 6 bases short and J 4 bases short, with 10 bases between.

The chain joins TRBV11-3 to TRBJ2-2, with 9 bases fitting TRBD1. Germline V gene sequence: CDR1 SGHNT, CDR2 YENEEA. Trimming took 5 bases from V and 3 from J; bases not matched to a gene: 10. The CDR3 runs 17 residues. This chain's CDR3 is CASSPTVGQGDTGELFF. In DNA form, the CDR3 reads TGTGCCAGCAGCCCGACCGTGGGACAGGGCGACACCGGGGAGCTGTTTTTT.

This clone was recorded a few times. The chain joins TRBV5-1 to TRBJ1-4, with D unclear. Trimming stripped 2 bases from V and 2 bases from J, with 10 bases between. This CDR3 spans 15 amino acids. Looked up from germline, CDR1 is SGHRS and CDR2 is YFSETQ. CDR3 in amino acids: CASSFRGITNEKLFF. Here the CDR3 DNA reads TGCGCCAGCAGCTTCCGGGGAATCACTAATGAAAAACTGTTTTTT.

The V gene is TRBV10-3, the J gene TRBJ2-7, with D unresolved. V lost 0 bases to trimming and J lost 3 bases, with 3 bases between them. The germline V gene encodes CDR1 ENHRY and CDR2 SYGVKD. The CDR3 is 12 amino acids. The CDR3 DNA reads TGTGCCATCAGTGAGTCCAACTACGAGCAGTACTTC. It yields the protein CAISESNYEQYF.

The chain recombines TRBV5-1 with TRBJ2-7, with 8 bases aligning to TRBD2. The CDR3 is 14 amino acids. Germline CDR1 reads SGHRS; CDR2 reads YFSETQ. Here the CDR3 reads CAPAERETGYEQYF. CDR3 nucleotide sequence: TGCGCTCCAGCCGAGCGGGAGACGGGCTACGAGCAGTACTTC.

This clone was seen just once. CDR3 sequence reads: CASSIRADQETQYF. CDR3 sequence (DNA): TGTGCCAGTAGTATTAGGGCAGATCAAGAGACCCAGTACTTC. The rearrangement joins TRBV19 to TRBJ2-5, with D uncertain. There are 14 residues in the CDR3. Trimming took off 3 bases at V and 2 bases at J, with 10 bases between the two ends. CDR1 and CDR2 from the germline V gene are LNHDA and SQIVND (reference sequence).

V usage is TRBV7-7 and J usage is TRBJ2-2; a weak D match, TRBD1 (6 bases). Germline CDR1 reads SSHAT; CDR2 reads FNYEAQ (reference sequence). The CDR3 extends over 13 amino acids. V lost 4 bases, J lost 10 bases, and 13 bases lay in between. CDR3 in DNA: TGTGCCAGCAGCTCCAACAGGGCCACGGAGCTGTTTTTT. Protein sequence: CASSSNRATELFF.

This clone showed up just once. This rearrangement joins TRBV7-2 to TRBJ2-1; D may match TRBD1 or TRBD2 (6 bases each). The germline V gene has CDR1 SGHTA and CDR2 FQGNSA. The CDR3 loop spans 14 amino acids. The ends were cut back, 5 bases at V and 6 bases at J, with 14 bases in the middle. Written as DNA, the CDR3 is TGTGCCAGCAGCCCTGGAGGGGGTGTCAATGAGCAGTTCTTC. Its translation is CASSPGGGVNEQFF.

This rearrangement joins TRBV5-4 to TRBJ2-5; D possibly corresponds to TRBD2 (5 bases). The CDR3 is 13 amino acids. CDR1 is SGHNT and CDR2 is YYREEE in the germline V gene (reference sequence). V lost 2 bases and J 7 bases, leaving 12 bases between the germline ends. The chain's CDR3 is CASSLLGVGTQYF. In DNA form, the CDR3 reads TGTGCCAGCAGCTTACTCGGGGTTGGGACCCAGTACTTC.

In this sample, this clone turned up once. The chain recombines TRBV12-5 with TRBJ2-3; perhaps D is TRBD1 or TRBD2 (6 bases each). Germline V CDR1 and CDR2: LGHNT, FRNRAP. CDR3 size: 17 residues. V gave up 5 bases and J gave up 2 bases, with 20 bases separating them. This CDR3 reads CASGLDVRGLSTDTQYF. In DNA form, the CDR3 reads TGTGCTAGTGGTCTGGATGTCAGGGGACTTTCCACAGATACGCAGTATTTT.

The J gene is TRBJ1-2, the V gene TRBV28; D not certain. V lost 1 base and J 2 bases, leaving 5 bases between the germline ends. In germline, CDR1 is MDHEN, CDR2 SYDVKM. This CDR3 spans 13 amino acids. The CDR3 DNA reads TGTGCCAGCAGTTTATCGCGGAACTATGGCTACACCTTC. Residues: CASSLSRNYGYTF.

This clone was counted between two and nine times. The chain joins TRBV19 to TRBJ1-5; D is possibly TRBD1 (5 bases). This CDR3 region has 17 residues. Germline CDR1 LNHDA, CDR2 SQIVND (reference sequence). V dropped 3 bases and J dropped 0 bases, with 15 bases sitting between them. This chain's CDR3 is CASSMRRDGGSNQPQHF. DNA for the CDR3: TGTGCCAGTAGTATGCGGCGGGACGGCGGTAGCAATCAGCCCCAGCATTTT. Full variable domain (outside the CDR3, taken from reference TRBV19 and TRBJ1-5): DGGITQSPKYLFRKEGQNVTLSCEQNLNHDAMYWYRQDPGQGLRLIYYSQIVNDFQKGDIAEGYSVSREKKESFPLTVTSAQKNPTAFYLCASSMRRDGGSNQPQHFGDGTRLSIL.

This clone showed up many times. The rearrangement links TRBV7-2 to TRBJ2-4, with TRBD1 matching 10 bases. CDR1 is SGHTA and CDR2 is FQGNSA in the germline V gene. J was trimmed by 5 bases and V by 5 bases; bases with no gene match: 9. The CDR3 is 16 amino acids. As DNA, the CDR3 is TGTGCCAGCAGCCGACAGGCCGGACAGGGGGAAAACATTCAGTACTTC. Translation: CASSRQAGQGENIQYF.

V gene TRBV15 combines with J gene TRBJ1-3, with a tentative D call TRBD1 (5 bases). Germline values: CDR1 LNHNV, CDR2 YYDKDF (reference sequence). Trimming took 0 bases from V and 2 from J, leaving 8 bases between them. The CDR3 contains 15 residues. The CDR3 nucleotides are TGTGCCACCAGCAGAGATCAGGGCGCTGGAAACACCATATATTTT. Protein: CATSRDQGAGNTIYF.